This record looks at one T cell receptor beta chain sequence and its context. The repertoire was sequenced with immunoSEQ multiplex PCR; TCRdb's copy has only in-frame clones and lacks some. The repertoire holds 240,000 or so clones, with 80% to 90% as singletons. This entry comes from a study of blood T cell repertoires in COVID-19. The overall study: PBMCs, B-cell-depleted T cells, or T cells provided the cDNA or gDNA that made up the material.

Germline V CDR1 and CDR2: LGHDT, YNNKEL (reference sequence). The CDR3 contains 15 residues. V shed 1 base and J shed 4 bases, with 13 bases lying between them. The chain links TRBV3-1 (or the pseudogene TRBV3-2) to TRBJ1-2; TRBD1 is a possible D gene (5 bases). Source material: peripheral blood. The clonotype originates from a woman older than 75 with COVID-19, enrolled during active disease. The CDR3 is CASSQARQPFYGYTF. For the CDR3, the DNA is TGTGCCAGCAGCCAAGCTCGACAGCCGTTCTATGGCTACACCTTC.